This T cell receptor beta chain emerged from a study of neurological immune-mediated disorders (dated by TCRdb to about 2019). Notes on the research overall: Among the approximately 35 multiple sclerosis patients, relapsing-remitting MS accounted for approximately 31 and secondary progressive MS accounted for 3. The study compared peripheral blood TCR-beta repertoires of HTLV-I-associated myelopathy (HAM/TSP) patients, multiple sclerosis patients and healthy controls using UMI-based sequencing. Alongside PBMC samples, the set of 80 to 130 TCR-beta libraries contained longitudinal samples, technical triplicates, and paired CD4+ and CD8+ T-cell subsets that had been sorted. The cohort comprised 68 subjects: 14 HAM/TSP patients, 35 or so multiple sclerosis patients and 20 healthy controls.

cDNA was synthesized by template-switch 5'RACE using a primer carrying a 10-nucleotide random unique molecular identifier by which each TCR transcript was tagged. Every sequencing run covered 15-18 subjects and yielded more than 170 million TCR-beta sequences. The RNeasy kit was used to extract total RNA. The KAPA Real-time Library Amplification kit was used to amplify TCR-beta VDJ regions with primers targeting the TCR constant region and the 5'RACE anchor. A first PCR added sample indexes and Illumina adaptors, after which a second PCR increased the library yield. After Ampure bead purification, the roughly 650 bp TCR product was size-selected on a 2% E-gel SizeSelection system. Library quality was checked on a Bioanalyzer, concentration was measured with Qubit, and libraries were quantified with the Kapa Library Quantification kit before pooling. An Illumina HiSeq 2500 was used to sequence the libraries paired-end at 2 x 150 bp. To increase sequence diversity, roughly 23-30% phiX was spiked into each library pool. Per the authors' processing: The UMI-based MiGEC pipeline processed quality-filtered reads and removed over 85% of raw TCR sequences during error correction. IMGT germline references were used for aligning VDJ genes, and each clonotype was defined as a unique CDR3 amino acid sequence together with its V-J genes. Clonal expansion, Shannon diversity and CDR3 relatedness were evaluated with VDJtools (CalcPairwiseDistances, ClusterSamples), while phylogenetic trees were built in CLCbio workbench. Using coefficient-of-variation modelling across technical triplicates, the study counted a clone as expanded if it had at least 8 unique UMIs. Clones were called with MiXCR by TCRdb after fastp trimmed the public reads at Q25, and only in-frame beta chains were retained. Rows merge per CDR3 protein into single entries with the most common DNA and genes. The V and J calls and clone size are TCRdb's, not the authors'. This sample gives roughly 100,000 distinct CDR3 sequences in total; around 3.3% of them show up just once. Roughly 6.4% of the sample lies in the top ten.

For the unsorted PBMC libraries, 2 million PBMCs were stored in RNAlater at -80 degrees C until RNA extraction and were used to generate the libraries. The multiple sclerosis patients were enrolled in a US clinical protocol that used magnetic resonance imaging to evaluate disease progression. Peripheral blood underwent Ficoll-Hypaque density gradient centrifugation to isolate PBMCs, which were then cryopreserved in liquid nitrogen. Results and caveats for the whole study, not just this receptor: The MS cluster showed no association with clinical or MRI features, and the authors stated that larger cohorts are needed. In phylogenetic analysis, the repertoires of 18 of 34 MS patients grouped into a cluster of related CDR3 sequences, which suggests a possible signature at the repertoire level. TCR clonal expansion was highest in HAM/TSP patients and lowest in MS patients, with MS patients falling below even healthy controls. No identical CDR3 amino acid sequences were shared among expanded clones across subjects, suggesting private TCR-beta repertoires in all groups.

For CDR1 and CDR2, the germline V gene lists SGHTA and FQGNSA. The CDR3 goes from the cysteine to the phenylalanine over 14 residues. Just CDR3 DNA is preserved here, 42 bases in frame from base 1. V is reduced by 3 bases and J by 2 bases, leaving a spacing of 11 bases between them. This clonotype has at least ten counts. It lacks a known antigen. The sample holds no much larger clone one base away, and base qualities are not on file. The specimen sequenced was PBMCs. In this chain, TRBV7-2 is recombined with TRBJ2-7; there is no confident call for the D gene. The origin of this receptor is a woman between 18 and 29 years old with multiple sclerosis. The DNA is TGTGCCAGCAGCTTTATGTCGGCCGCCTACGAGCAGTACTTC. Its protein reads: CASSFMSAAYEQYF.